This record concerns one T cell receptor beta chain sequence. Its specificity is not known. Oncomine TCR Beta short-read sequencing was applied to DNA from cultured CD4+ T cells. TCRdb analysed the PCR reads with MiXCR anew, one entry per CDR3 protein. The sample records fewer than 20,000 distinct CDR3 sequences, about 40% being singletons. The germline CDR1 and CDR2 sequences are SGHNT and YENEEA. This CDR3 contains 15 residues. V shed 1 base, J shed 2 bases, and the junction held 1 base outside the gene matches. This record comes from a study of vaccination and CD4 T cells after COVID-19. On the study more broadly: Convalescent patients gave post-COVID blood a median about 95 days post-diagnosis, range 35 to 161. Stimulation used overlapping spike peptides from SARS-CoV-2, HCoV-NL63, HCoV-OC43 and HCoV-229E.

Regarding treatment: approximately nine-day PBMC culture with coronavirus spike peptide pools or control peptides (ViraFEST assay). The PCR-positive dates, March through December 2020, came before the US Alpha, Beta and Delta variants. This clonotype was sampled from a human donor with COVID-19. Sequencing was done on a sample of cultured CD4+ T cells from blood. V usage is TRBV11-3 and J usage is TRBJ2-5, with 10 nucleotides matching TRBD2. In DNA, the CDR3 is TGTGCCAGCAGCTTAGGGACTAGCGGACAAGAGACCCAGTACTTC. Amino acids: CASSLGTSGQETQYF.